This paragraph reports one TCR beta chain. This entry belongs to a study of blood T cell repertoires in COVID-19. The V gene end was trimmed by 2 bases and the J gene end by 6 bases; junction bases not matched to a gene: 5. CDR3 length equals 16 residues. Germline-derived CDR1 and CDR2 are MNHEY and SVGEGT. Sequencing used immunoSEQ multiplex PCR; TCRdb keeps in-frame clones, though not all of them. Seen here are 240,000 or so clones, roughly 90% observed once, and the top ten hold 6.2%. The sequence was obtained from a man aged 60-69 years with acute or convalescent COVID-19. The chain uses TRBV6-2 or TRBV6-3 and TRBJ2-3, with 13 bases that match TRBD2. Sequencing was carried out using peripheral blood. The CDR3 DNA follows: TGTGCCAGCAGTTACGGCGGACTAGCGGGAGCCGATACGCAGTATTTT. Protein: CASSYGGLAGADTQYF.